This T cell receptor beta chain was captured by sequencing in a study of blood T cell repertoires in COVID-19. Patients at the Seattle site were enrolled during active infection and followed longitudinally. The table came from immunoSEQ multiplex PCR; TCRdb's copy has only in-frame clones and leaves some out. This table holds over 150,000 clones, 85% to 90% found once. This receptor was identified in a man in his 60s with COVID-19, enrolled during active disease. The source material was peripheral blood.

This CDR3 is CASALGRMDTIYF. For the CDR3, the DNA is TGTGCCAGCGCCTTGGGGCGAATGGACACCATATATTTT. This chain uses TRBV27 with TRBJ1-3, with D possibly matching TRBD1 (5 bases). The CDR3 length is 13 residues. Trimming stripped 8 bases from V and 8 bases from J, with 16 bases between. CDR1 and CDR2 (germline): MNHEY, SMNVEV (reference sequence).